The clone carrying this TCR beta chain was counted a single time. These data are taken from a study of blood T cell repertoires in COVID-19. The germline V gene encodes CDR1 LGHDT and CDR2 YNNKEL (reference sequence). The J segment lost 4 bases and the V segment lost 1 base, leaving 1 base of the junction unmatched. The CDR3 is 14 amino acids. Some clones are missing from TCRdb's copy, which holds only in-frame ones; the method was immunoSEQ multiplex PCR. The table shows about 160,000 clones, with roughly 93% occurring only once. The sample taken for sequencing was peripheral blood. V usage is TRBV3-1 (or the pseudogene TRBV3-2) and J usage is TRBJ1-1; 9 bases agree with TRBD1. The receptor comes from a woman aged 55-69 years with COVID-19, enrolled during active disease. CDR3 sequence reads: CASSQGQGVTEAFF. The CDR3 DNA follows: TGTGCCAGCAGCCAAGGACAGGGGGTCACTGAAGCTTTCTTT.